This T cell receptor (beta chain) was recorded in a study of cytomegalovirus exposure and HLA in healthy donors. This CDR3 is built from 22 residues. Germline CDR1 is SGHRS and CDR2 is YFSETQ. With 1 base clipped from V and 0 bases from J, the junction kept 19 bases outside the gene matches. The repertoire was sequenced with immunoSEQ multiplex PCR; TCRdb's copy has only in-frame clones and lacks some. The sample includes about 220,000 clones, about 86% of them seen just once. The chain combines TRBV5-1 with TRBJ1-5, with 10 bases lining up with TRBD1. What was sequenced was PBMCs. The receptor's source is a young woman in good health and CMV-seronegative. The CDR3 protein is CASSLSVLIPGQGSYSNQPQHF. The CDR3 nucleotides read TGCGCCAGCAGCTTGTCGGTCCTTATACCGGGACAGGGGAGTTATAGCAATCAGCCCCAGCATTTT. The entire variable domain, with the rest obtained from reference TRBV5-1 and TRBJ1-5, is as follows: KAGVTQTPRYLIKTRGQQVTLSCSPISGHRSVSWYQQTPGQGLQFLFEYFSETQRNKGNFPGRFSGRQFSNSRSEMNVSTLELGDSALYLCASSLSVLIPGQGSYSNQPQHFGDGTRLSIL.